The 24 T cell receptor beta chains below all came from one sample that was sequenced in a study of control samples from healthy donors and cancer patients. Method: immunoSEQ multiplex PCR; TCRdb's copy keeps in-frame clones and lacks some. Among under 450,000 clones listed, more than 80% were seen once. The sample taken for sequencing was PBMCs. The receptors stem from a man aged 40-55 years with head and neck cancer.

The gene calls are TRBV28 and TRBJ2-7; 7 nucleotides align to TRBD1. Germline-derived CDR1 and CDR2 are MDHEN and SYDVKM. This CDR3 comprises 16 residues. The ends lost 5 bases at V and 2 bases at J; junction bases unmatched: 12. The CDR3 DNA is TGTGCCAGCAGTGGGATTACGGACAGGTACCCCTACGAGCAGTACTTC. Encoded protein: CASSGITDRYPYEQYF.

DNA of the CDR3: TGTGCCAGCAGAAACACAACAGGGGATGGCTACACCTTC. This sequence encodes CASRNTTGDGYTF. V usage is TRBV5-4 and J usage is TRBJ1-2, with TRBD1 identical over 7 bases. With 5 bases clipped from V and 6 bases from J, the junction kept 7 bases outside the gene matches. CDR3 size: 13 residues. The germline V gene encodes CDR1 SGHNT and CDR2 YYREEE (reference sequence).

The genes are TRBV19 and TRBJ2-6; either TRBD1 or TRBD2 may fit D (5 bases each). The V gene lost 1 base and the J gene lost 2 bases, with 6 bases spanning the gap. This CDR3 comprises 15 residues. Looked up from germline, CDR1 is LNHDA and CDR2 is SQIVND (reference sequence). This chain's CDR3 is CASSIGGTGANVLTF. CDR3 DNA: TGTGCCAGTAGTATAGGGGGGACTGGGGCCAACGTCCTGACTTTC.

The chain employs TRBV4-1 and TRBJ2-7, with no clear D. CDR1 and CDR2 from the germline V gene are MGHRA and YSYEKL. This CDR3 spans 13 amino acids. Trimming removed 2 bases from V and 9 bases from J, with 14 bases in between. CDR3 loop: CASSQLTGLGQYF. CDR3 DNA sequence: TGCGCCAGCAGCCAATTGACGGGTCTGGGGCAGTACTTC.

The chain recombines TRBV18 with TRBJ2-2; 10 positions match TRBD1. CDR3 size: 16 residues. V was pared by 4 bases and J by 3 bases, with 5 bases of the junction left unmatched. Per germline, CDR1 KGHSH and CDR2 LQKENI. The CDR3 DNA reads TGTGCCAGCTCACAGGGACAGGGGACGTACACCGGGGAGCTGTTTTTT. Translation gives CASSQGQGTYTGELFF.

This sequence joins TRBV7-3 and TRBJ2-1; D may be TRBD2 (6 bases). CDR1 is SGHTA, CDR2 FQGTGA, per germline. Trimming shortened V by 5 bases and J by 0 bases, and 11 bases separated the two germline ends. This CDR3 comprises 15 residues. CDR3 sequence (DNA): TGTGCCAGCAGCAAGGGACTGAGCTCCTACAATGAGCAGTTCTTC. It encodes CASSKGLSSYNEQFF. Complete variable domain (other parts from reference TRBV7-3 and TRBJ2-1): GAGVSQTPSNKVTEKGKYVELRCDPISGHTALYWYRQSLGQGPEFLIYFQGTGAADDSGLPNDRFFAVRPEGSVSTLKIQRTERGDSAVYLCASSKGLSSYNEQFFGPGTRLTVL.

The rearrangement links TRBV30 to TRBJ1-1; possible D gene TRBD1, 5 bases. From germline, CDR1 is GTSNPN and CDR2 SVGIG (reference sequence). Trimming stripped 5 bases from V and 4 bases from J, with 14 bases between. This CDR3 comprises 13 residues. The CDR3 DNA reads TGTGCCTGGGACGGGGCCCCGATCACTGAAGCTTTCTTT. Protein product: CAWDGAPITEAFF.

The V and J genes are TRBV27 and TRBJ2-5, with D possibly being TRBD1 (6 bases). V lost 5 bases and J lost 5, with 18 bases in between. The germline V gene has CDR1 MNHEY and CDR2 SMNVEV (reference sequence). The CDR3 has 15 residues. The DNA for the CDR3 is TGTGCCAGCAGTGTCACAGGGTACGGTGGCGAGACCCAGTACTTC. It is translated as CASSVTGYGGETQYF.

The chain joins TRBV9 to TRBJ2-7, with D perhaps TRBD2 (6 bases). This CDR3 contains 16 residues. Looked up from germline, CDR1 is SGDLS and CDR2 is YYNGEE. The V end lost 0 bases, the J end lost 5 bases, and 18 bases lay between the germline ends. The CDR3 nucleotides read TGTGCCAGCAGCGTAGAGGGCGGGACCCGACCCAACGAGCAGTACTTC. Protein: CASSVEGGTRPNEQYF.

For the CDR3, the DNA is TGTGCCAGCGGAATTCCGACAGGGACCTCCTACGAGCAGTACTTC. Translated, it gives CASGIPTGTSYEQYF. The V and J genes are TRBV27 and TRBJ2-7, with 7 bases aligning to TRBD1. Trimming took 8 bases from V and 0 from J; bases not matched to a gene: 10. The CDR3 length is 15 residues. Germline CDR1 and CDR2: MNHEY and SMNVEV (reference sequence).

V and J are TRBV12-3 or TRBV12-4 and TRBJ1-2; weak D call: TRBD1 (6 bases). The CDR3 is 13 amino acids. V dropped 5 bases and J dropped 3 bases, with 10 bases sitting between them. The DNA of the CDR3 is TGTGCCAGCAGTGAGGACAGCTACTATGGCTACACCTTC. Encoded protein: CASSEDSYYGYTF.

V and J are TRBV5-1 and TRBJ1-1; the D gene is possibly TRBD1 (6 bases). This CDR3 region has 17 residues. In germline, CDR1 is SGHRS, CDR2 YFSETQ. V lost 3 bases, J lost 0 bases, and 18 bases lay in between. CDR3 DNA: TGCGCCAGCAGCTACACAGGGACTGGGTATATGAACACTGAAGCTTTCTTT. Its translation: CASSYTGTGYMNTEAFF.

The chain is built from TRBV11-1 and TRBJ1-1, with D tentatively TRBD1 (5 bases). The germline CDR1 and CDR2 sequences are SGHAT and FQDESV (reference sequence). The V gene lost 5 bases and the J gene lost 1 base, with 8 bases spanning the gap. The length of the CDR3 is 13 residues. The CDR3 sequence is CASSPGPNTEAFF. In DNA, the CDR3 is TGTGCCAGCAGCCCAGGGCCGAACACTGAAGCTTTCTTT.

The rearrangement links TRBV7-9 to TRBJ1-1; 7 nucleotides line up with TRBD1. Germline V CDR1 and CDR2: SEHNR, FQNEAQ (reference sequence). V lost 4 bases and J lost 8; bases outside the gene matches: 13. The CDR3 extends over 15 amino acids. The chain's CDR3 is CASSSHGGGASEAFF. The CDR3 nucleotides read TGTGCCAGCAGCTCCCATGGAGGGGGCGCGTCAGAAGCTTTCTTT.

The genes are TRBV2 and TRBJ2-7, with 13 bases fitting TRBD2. The CDR3 has 17 residues. With 6 bases clipped from V and 3 bases from J, the junction kept 11 bases outside the gene matches. CDR1 and CDR2 (germline): SNHLY, FYNNEI. CDR3: CASSPNLTSGRHYEQYF. The CDR3 DNA is TGTGCCAGCAGCCCAAACCTGACTAGCGGGAGGCACTACGAGCAGTACTTC.

The chain recombines TRBV3-1 (or the pseudogene TRBV3-2) with TRBJ2-5; 7 bases agree with TRBD1. Germline V gene data show CDR1 as LGHDT and CDR2 as YNNKEL (reference sequence). With 4 bases clipped from V and 5 bases from J, the junction kept 10 bases outside the gene matches. The CDR3 runs to 15 residues. Here the CDR3 DNA reads TGTGCCAGCAGCCCCGGACAGGTACCGTGGGAGACCCAGTACTTC. Encoded protein: CASSPGQVPWETQYF.

CDR3 sequence: CASSPGGANTEAFF. The CDR3 DNA reads as TGTGCCAGCAGCCCAGGCGGGGCGAACACTGAAGCTTTCTTT. The chain has TRBV4-2 and TRBJ1-1; D possibly corresponds to TRBD1 (5 bases). Per the germline V gene, CDR1 is LGHNA and CDR2 is YNFKEQ. Trimming removed 4 bases at V and 1 base at J, with 10 bases between. This CDR3 has 14 amino acids.

The rearrangement links TRBV5-1 to TRBJ1-2; D is unresolved. Trimming removed 4 bases at V and 0 bases at J, with 10 bases between. The CDR3 has 14 residues. Germline V lookup: CDR1 SGHRS, CDR2 YFSETQ. CDR3 DNA: TGCGCCAGCAGCCAATCAGTAGCTAACTATGGCTACACCTTC. Amino acid sequence: CASSQSVANYGYTF.

In this sample, this clone turned up a few times. This chain links TRBV19 with TRBJ2-7, with D possibly TRBD1 on 5 matching bases. The germline V and J ends were trimmed by 7 bases and 1 base, with 8 bases remaining between them. Per the germline V gene, CDR1 is LNHDA and CDR2 is SQIVND (reference sequence). The CDR3 consists of 12 residues. CDR3 loop: CASNGASYEQYF. The CDR3 nucleotides are TGTGCCAGTAATGGGGCGTCCTACGAGCAGTACTTC.

The J gene is TRBJ1-5, the V gene TRBV18; 11 positions match TRBD1. Losses at the gene ends were 0 bases for V and 4 bases for J; bases not matched to a gene: 2. The CDR3 extends over 16 amino acids. CDR1 is KGHSH and CDR2 is LQKENI in the germline V gene. The CDR3 protein is CASSPPDRGPNQPQHF. In nucleotides, the CDR3 is TGTGCCAGCTCACCACCGGACAGGGGGCCTAATCAGCCCCAGCATTTT.

In DNA, the CDR3 is TGTGCCATCAGCGTCACTAGCGGCCAAGAGACCCAGTACTTC. This sequence encodes CAISVTSGQETQYF. V usage is TRBV10-3 and J usage is TRBJ2-5, with TRBD2 matching over 8 bases. From germline, CDR1 is ENHRY and CDR2 SYGVKD. CDR3 size: 14 residues. With 6 bases clipped from V and 1 base from J, the junction kept 4 bases outside the gene matches.

The chain has TRBV12-3 or TRBV12-4 and TRBJ1-2, with D uncertain. V lost 3 bases to trimming and J lost 4 bases, with 3 bases between them. The CDR3 spans 11 residues. CDR3 loop: CASSFLYGYTF. The DNA for the CDR3 is TGTGCCAGCAGTTTCCTCTATGGCTACACCTTC.

This chain joins TRBV7-9 and TRBJ2-7, with D tentatively TRBD1 (6 bases). Trimming took off 6 bases at V and 0 bases at J, with 15 bases between the two ends. Germline CDR1 and CDR2: SEHNR and FQNEAQ (reference sequence). The CDR3 covers 15 residues. CDR3 nucleotides: TGTGCCAGCAGGAGAACAGGGCAGGACTCCTACGAGCAGTACTTC. This codes for CASRRTGQDSYEQYF.

The chain's CDR3 is CASSQYRGGDLAGNQPQHF. The CDR3 bases are TGTGCCAGCAGCCAGTACAGGGGTGGGGACCTGGCAGGGAATCAGCCCCAGCATTTT. This sequence joins TRBV3-1 (or the pseudogene TRBV3-2) and TRBJ1-5; TRBD1 matches at 7 bases. V shed 3 bases and J 4 bases; nucleotides not matched to a gene: 18. The CDR3 covers 19 residues. CDR1 and CDR2 from the germline V gene are LGHDT and YNNKEL (reference sequence).